What follows are 25 T cell receptor beta chains derived from one specimen sequenced in a study of OX40 agonist ivuxolimab in advanced cancers. Repertoires were generated with immunoSEQ multiplex PCR, while TCRdb's copy carries only in-frame clones and drops some. The data contain fewer than 85,000 clones, 70% to 90% of them singletons. The specimen was CD4+ or CD8+ T cells sorted from blood, collected in a trial of the OX40 agonist ivuxolimab. These receptors were obtained from an adult with an advanced solid tumor such as melanoma, head and neck, liver or kidney cancer.

The rearrangement links TRBV7-9 to TRBJ2-1, with 7 bases that match TRBD1. CDR1 and CDR2 (germline): SEHNR, FQNEAQ (reference sequence). With V trimmed by 5 bases and J by 5 bases, 12 bases remained unmatched. CDR3 length: 16 amino acids. In DNA form, the CDR3 reads TGTGCCAGCAGCCCACTTGGACAGGTACGGGACAATGAGCAGTTCTTC. As protein: CASSPLGQVRDNEQFF.

This sequence joins TRBV10-3 and TRBJ2-2; a weak D match, TRBD2 (6 bases). The CDR3 is made up of 14 amino acids. The germline V gene encodes CDR1 ENHRY and CDR2 SYGVKD. Trimming cost V 1 base and J 4 bases, with 7 bases left between them. This CDR3 is CAISELGGTGELFF. For the CDR3, the DNA is TGTGCCATCAGTGAGTTGGGGGGCACCGGGGAGCTGTTTTTT.

This chain connects TRBV5-1 to TRBJ2-5; D call uncertain. The V and J ends lost 0 bases and 5 bases respectively, with 14 bases between them. CDR1 is SGHRS and CDR2 is YFSETQ in the germline V gene. The CDR3 is made up of 15 amino acids. The CDR3 here is CASSLGALWKETQYF. CDR3 in DNA: TGCGCCAGCAGCTTGGGGGCCTTATGGAAGGAGACCCAGTACTTC. The full variable domain, completed using reference TRBV5-1 and TRBJ2-5, is KAGVTQTPRYLIKTRGQQVTLSCSPISGHRSVSWYQQTPGQGLQFLFEYFSETQRNKGNFPGRFSGRQFSNSRSEMNVSTLELGDSALYLCASSLGALWKETQYFGPGTRLLVL.

This chain joins TRBV5-1 and TRBJ1-1, with TRBD1 identical over 9 bases. The germline CDR1 and CDR2 sequences are SGHRS and YFSETQ. The CDR3 covers 14 residues. The V gene end was trimmed by 5 bases and the J gene end by 5 bases; junction bases not matched to a gene: 7. CDR3 in DNA: TGCGCCAGCAGTAATAGACAGGGGGGAACTGAAGCTTTCTTT. It specifies CASSNRQGGTEAFF.

The chain has TRBV28 and TRBJ2-1; TRBD1 agrees at 7 bases. The trim removed 6 bases at V and 3 bases at J, leaving 8 bases unmatched. The germline CDR1 and CDR2 sequences are MDHEN and SYDVKM. The CDR3 is 15 amino acids. CDR3 coding DNA: TGTGCCAGCAGCCGAGGGACAGATTTCTACAATGAGCAGTTCTTC. It translates to CASSRGTDFYNEQFF.

V and J are TRBV4-2 and TRBJ2-3; 13 nucleotides agree with TRBD2. The length of the CDR3 is 15 residues. V trimming: 3 bases; J trimming: 6 bases; junction bases outside the gene matches: 3. CDR1 LGHNA and CDR2 YNFKEQ come from the germline V gene. CDR3 DNA: TGTGCCAGCAGCCACGGGACTAGCGGGGCTGATACGCAGTATTTT. It codes for CASSHGTSGADTQYF.

The chain uses TRBV7-3 and TRBJ2-4; the D gene is possibly TRBD2 (6 bases). Between the trimmed V and J ends, which lost 2 bases and 2 bases, there was a span of 7 bases. CDR3 length equals 14 residues. The V gene's germline CDR1 is SGHTA and CDR2 FQGTGA. CDR3 sequence: CASSLGGSKNIQYF. The CDR3 region has the DNA TGTGCCAGCAGCTTAGGAGGGTCCAAAAACATTCAGTACTTC.

J is TRBJ2-3 and V is TRBV7-3, with 8 bases that match TRBD2. V was pared by 5 bases and J by 4 bases, with 8 bases of the junction left unmatched. Per the germline V gene, CDR1 is SGHTA and CDR2 is FQGTGA. The CDR3 is 15 residues long. The CDR3 DNA is TGTGCCAGCAGCCAATCCAGCGGGAGTGCAGATACGCAGTATTTT. It specifies CASSQSSGSADTQYF.

This chain uses TRBV30 with TRBJ2-5; the D call may be TRBD1 or TRBD2 (6 bases each). This CDR3 spans 12 amino acids. CDR1 and CDR2 from the germline V gene are GTSNPN and SVGIG (reference sequence). V was cut by 2 bases and J by 5 bases, with 9 bases left in between. The CDR3 nucleotides are TGTGCCTGGAGTCAAGGGGGGGAGACCCAGTACTTC. Amino acid sequence: CAWSQGGETQYF.

The rearrangement links TRBV28 to TRBJ2-5, with D tentatively TRBD1 (6 bases). The CDR3 length is 15 residues. Germline CDR1 reads MDHEN; CDR2 reads SYDVKM. The V end was cut by 5 bases, the J end by 4 bases, with 17 bases between. The CDR3 sequence is CASSLQGAMGETQYF. DNA for the CDR3: TGTGCCAGCAGTCTACAGGGCGCAATGGGAGAGACCCAGTACTTC.

This clone was found once. The chain couples TRBV5-1 to TRBJ2-5, with 8 bases fitting TRBD1. The V segment lost 5 bases and the J segment 3 bases; nucleotides outside the gene matches: 3. The germline gives CDR1 SGHRS, CDR2 YFSETQ. The CDR3 is 13 amino acids. CDR3 sequence (DNA): TGCGCCAGCAGAAAGACAGGGGAAGAGACCCAGTACTTC. Its translation: CASRKTGEETQYF.

This clone was detected once. The gene calls are TRBV7-3 and TRBJ2-2, with 14 nucleotides matching TRBD2. Trimming at V came to 4 bases and at J to 7 bases, leaving 5 bases not matched to a gene. The CDR3 extends over 16 amino acids. Germline assignment: CDR1 SGHTA and CDR2 FQGTGA. The DNA of the CDR3 is TGTGCCAGCAGCTCCGGACTAGCGGGAGGATTCGGGGAGCTGTTTTTT. Protein sequence: CASSSGLAGGFGELFF.

The V call is TRBV6-4, the J call TRBJ2-2; no clear D gene. This CDR3 is built from 12 residues. Looked up from germline, CDR1 is MRHNA and CDR2 is SNTAGT. Deletions cut 4 bases from V and 5 bases from J, with 5 bases between. CDR3 coding DNA: TGTGCCAGCAGTGCTCCAACCGGGGAGCTGTTTTTT. Translation: CASSAPTGELFF.

This chain connects TRBV30 to TRBJ2-1, with a tentative D call TRBD1 (5 bases). Germline CDR1 reads GTSNPN; CDR2 reads SVGIG (reference sequence). The CDR3 runs to 14 residues. The V end was cut by 2 bases, the J end by 10 bases, with 18 bases between. The CDR3 nucleotides are TGTGCCTGGAGTAGGGGCGAGCTCATTGGGGAGCAGTTCTTC. Its protein product is CAWSRGELIGEQFF.

This chain connects TRBV28 to TRBJ2-3, with TRBD2 matching over 7 bases. V shed 4 bases and J 6 bases; nucleotides not matched to a gene: 13. CDR3 size: 16 residues. Germline V CDR1 and CDR2: MDHEN, SYDVKM. CDR3 in amino acids: CASSSERGTRLDTQYF. CDR3 nucleotides: TGTGCCAGCAGTTCCGAGCGGGGAACCCGGTTGGATACGCAGTATTTT.

As DNA, the CDR3 is TGTGCCAGCAGTCTCGGACAGGGCACCCACGAGCAGTACTTC. It translates to CASSLGQGTHEQYF. This sequence joins TRBV28 and TRBJ2-7, with 8 bases matching TRBD1. The V gene end was trimmed by 5 bases and the J gene end by 5 bases; junction bases not matched to a gene: 8. This CDR3 region has 14 residues. Per the germline V gene, CDR1 is MDHEN and CDR2 is SYDVKM. The full variable domain, rest sourced from reference TRBV28 and TRBJ2-7, is DVKVTQSSRYLVKRTGEKVFLECVQDMDHENMFWYRQDPGLGLRLIYFSYDVKMKEKGDIPEGYSVSREKKERFSLILESASTNQTSMYLCASSLGQGTHEQYFGPGTRLTVT.

This sequence joins TRBV29-1 and TRBJ2-7, with D perhaps TRBD2 (5 bases). Between the trimmed V and J ends, which lost 4 bases and 5 bases, there was a span of 15 bases. Germline V CDR1 and CDR2: SQVTM, ANQGSEA. The CDR3 totals 13 residues. CDR3 in amino acids: CSVVGLGGNEQYF. The CDR3 nucleotides are TGCAGCGTTGTTGGCCTAGGAGGAAACGAGCAGTACTTC.

In this sample, this clone turned up once. The CDR3 is CASTQLRNTEAFF. The CDR3 nucleotides read TGTGCCAGTACCCAACTGAGGAACACTGAAGCTTTCTTT. J is TRBJ1-1 and V is TRBV19; D not certain. Trimming stripped 7 bases from V and 1 base from J, with 10 bases between. CDR1 is LNHDA, CDR2 SQIVND, per germline (reference sequence). The CDR3 loop spans 13 amino acids.

The CDR3 coding sequence is TGTGCCAGCAATAGCGAACACCAGACCCAGTACTTC. Protein product: CASNSEHQTQYF. This chain uses TRBV2 with TRBJ2-5, with D tentatively TRBD2 (5 bases). The CDR3 consists of 12 residues. Germline V gives CDR1 SNHLY, CDR2 FYNNEI. V lost 7 bases and J 6 bases, leaving 12 bases between the germline ends.

This rearrangement joins TRBV2 to TRBJ2-5; 7 bases fit TRBD2. Germline assignment: CDR1 SNHLY and CDR2 FYNNEI. V lost 6 bases to trimming and J lost 4 bases; unmatched junction nucleotides: 2. This CDR3 has 12 residues. CDR3 in amino acids: CASSSGGETQYF. The DNA of the CDR3 is TGTGCCAGCAGCTCGGGGGGAGAGACCCAGTACTTC.

This chain uses TRBV2 with TRBJ1-1; 10 nucleotides line up with TRBD1. The junction had 7 bases not matched to a gene; V was cut back by 3 bases and J by 0 bases. The CDR3 loop spans 17 amino acids. Germline-derived CDR1 and CDR2 are SNHLY and FYNNEI. The CDR3 spells CASSEVDRGALNTEAFF. The CDR3 region has the DNA TGTGCCAGCAGTGAGGTGGACAGGGGGGCATTGAACACTGAAGCTTTCTTT.

The V gene is TRBV5-1, the J gene TRBJ2-5; no reliable D call. The CDR3 contains 13 residues. CDR1 and CDR2 (germline): SGHRS, YFSETQ. The V gene lost 0 bases and the J gene lost 2 bases, with 5 bases spanning the gap. For the CDR3, the DNA is TGCGCCAGCAGCTTGGCGCATCAAGAGACCCAGTACTTC. This gives the protein CASSLAHQETQYF.

This clone was detected only a few times. The gene calls are TRBV30 and TRBJ1-1; 8 bases fit TRBD1. This CDR3 has 14 amino acids. In germline, CDR1 is GTSNPN, CDR2 SVGIG (reference sequence). The V and J ends lost 3 bases and 3 bases, in that order; junction bases with no gene match: 6. The CDR3 DNA reads TGTGCCTGGAGCCGGGACAGGTGGGACACTGAAGCTTTCTTT. It specifies CAWSRDRWDTEAFF.

The chain has TRBV28 and TRBJ1-2; 10 bases agree with TRBD1. Trimming took 2 bases from V and 4 from J; bases not matched to a gene: 4. This CDR3 is built from 15 residues. Germline-derived CDR1 and CDR2 are MDHEN and SYDVKM. The chain's CDR3 is CASSLRDRGLYGYTF. The CDR3, as DNA: TGTGCCAGCAGTTTAAGGGACAGGGGCCTCTATGGCTACACCTTC.

The chain combines TRBV30 with TRBJ2-5; perhaps TRBD2 as D (7 bases). Germline CDR1 GTSNPN, CDR2 SVGIG (reference sequence). Trimming took 0 bases from V and 6 from J, leaving 14 bases between them. The CDR3 is 14 residues long. Here the CDR3 reads CAWSVRGGVQTQYF. The CDR3 coding sequence is TGTGCCTGGAGTGTAAGAGGGGGGGTTCAGACCCAGTACTTC.